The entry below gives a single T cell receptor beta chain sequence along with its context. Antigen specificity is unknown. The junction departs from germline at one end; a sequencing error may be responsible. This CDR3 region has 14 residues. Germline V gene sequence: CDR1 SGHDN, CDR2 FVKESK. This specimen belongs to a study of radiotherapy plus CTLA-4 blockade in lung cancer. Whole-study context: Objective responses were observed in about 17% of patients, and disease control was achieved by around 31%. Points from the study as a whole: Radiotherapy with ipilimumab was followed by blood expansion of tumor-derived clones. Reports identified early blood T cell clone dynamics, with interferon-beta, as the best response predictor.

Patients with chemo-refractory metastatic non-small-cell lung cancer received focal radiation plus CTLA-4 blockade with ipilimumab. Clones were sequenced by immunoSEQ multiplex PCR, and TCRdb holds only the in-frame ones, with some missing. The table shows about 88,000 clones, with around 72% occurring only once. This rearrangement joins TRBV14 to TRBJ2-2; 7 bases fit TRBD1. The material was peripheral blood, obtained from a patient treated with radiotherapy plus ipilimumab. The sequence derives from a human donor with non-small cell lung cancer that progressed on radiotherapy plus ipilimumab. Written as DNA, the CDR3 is TGTGCCAGCAACCAACAGGGGCACACCGGGGAGCTGTTTTTT. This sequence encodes CASNQQGHTGELFF.